Each of the 11 T cell receptor beta chains below was sequenced from the same sample in a study of graft-versus-host responses after intestinal transplantation. The data were produced by immunoSEQ multiplex PCR, yet TCRdb's version contains in-frame clones alone and is incomplete. The table records 10,000 or so clones, roughly 92% of them present only once. The source material was PBMCs, sampled roughly 6 weeks after intestinal transplantation. These receptors all stem from a human patient who received an intestinal transplant, so some T cells may come from the graft donor.

Here the CDR3 reads CASSITSGEYGYTF. The CDR3, as DNA: TGTGCCAGTAGTATCACTTCAGGAGAATATGGCTACACCTTC. V and J are TRBV19 and TRBJ1-2, with D uncertain. Germline CDR1 is LNHDA and CDR2 is SQIVND (reference sequence). CDR3 length equals 14 residues. Deletions cut 3 bases from V and 5 bases from J, with 13 bases between. Filled out from reference TRBV19 and TRBJ1-2, the complete variable domain reads DGGITQSPKYLFRKEGQNVTLSCEQNLNHDAMYWYRQDPGQGLRLIYYSQIVNDFQKGDIAEGYSVSREKKESFPLTVTSAQKNPTAFYLCASSITSGEYGYTFGSGTRLTVV.

This sequence joins TRBV21-1 and TRBJ1-2; no check of the table's D call, TRBD1, against the DNA was made. TRBV21-1 is classified as a pseudogene. The CDR3 totals 13 residues. This CDR3 reads CASPPGDNYGYTF. DNA of the CDR3: TGTGCCAGCCCCCCAGGGGATAACTATGGCTACACCTTC.

V is TRBV7-4 and J is TRBJ2-1; D unclear. V lost 0 bases and J 4 bases, leaving 10 bases between the germline ends. The CDR3 length is 15 residues. Germline assignment: CDR1 SGHVT and CDR2 SQSDAQ. CDR3 residues: CASSLAECAYNEQFF. The CDR3 DNA is TGTGCCAGCAGCTTAGCTGAGTGCGCATACAATGAGCAGTTCTTC. The full variable domain, completed using reference TRBV7-4 and TRBJ2-1, is GAGVSQSPRYKVAKRGRDVALRCDSISGHVTLYWYRQTLGQGSEVLTYSQSDAQRDKSGRPSGRFSAERPERSVSTLKIQRTEQGDSAVYLCASSLAECAYNEQFFGPGTRLTVL.

The chain is built from TRBV21-1 and TRBJ1-3; the table assigns TRBD1, which was not confirmed against the DNA. TRBV21-1 is tagged as a pseudogene. The CDR3 runs 15 residues. DNA of the CDR3: TGTGCCAGCCCTCGGACAGGGAGCTCTGGAAACACCATATATTTT. Its protein product is CASPRTGSSGNTIYF.

This clone was detected only once. The chain is built from TRBV29-1 and TRBJ1-2; D uncertain. The CDR3 sequence is 11 residues long. Trimming shortened V by 2 bases and J by 8 bases, and 9 bases separated the two germline ends. From germline, CDR1 is SQVTM and CDR2 ANQGSEA. The CDR3 coding sequence is TGCAGCGTTGAATTTGGTTTCGGCTACACCTTC. Encoded protein: CSVEFGFGYTF.

The V call is TRBV4-1, the J call TRBJ1-5; D gene ambiguous. The V end lost 3 bases, the J end lost 6 bases, and 18 bases lay between the germline ends. Germline loops: CDR1 MGHRA, CDR2 YSYEKL. This CDR3 is 16 amino acids long. The CDR3 DNA is TGCGCCAGCAGCCAGTTCCTCGTTTCTCAGCGTCAGCCCCAGCATTTT. It codes for CASSQFLVSQRQPQHF.

The rearrangement links TRBV7-8 to TRBJ2-5; D is unresolved. Trimming pared 5 bases from V and 4 bases from J, leaving 14 bases between. The CDR3 sequence is 14 residues long. Germline CDR1 is SGHVS and CDR2 is FQNEAQ. CDR3 coding DNA: TGTGCCAGCAGCCCAAGCCTTGGGGTAGAGACCCAGTACTTC. Encoded protein: CASSPSLGVETQYF.

This rearrangement joins TRBV5-6 to TRBJ1-4; 8 nucleotides agree with TRBD1. After removal of 2 bases from V and 8 bases from J, the junction contained 11 bases not matched to a gene. The CDR3 length is 16 residues. Germline V CDR1 and CDR2: SGHDT, YYEEEE. CDR3 bases: TGTGCCAGCAGCTTTTCCCCGGGACAGGTGGGAGAAAAACTGTTTTTT. Its translation is CASSFSPGQVGEKLFF.

The J gene is TRBJ1-1, the V gene TRBV11-2; D gene unclear. V dropped 1 base and J dropped 5 bases, with 8 bases sitting between them. This CDR3 is built from 13 residues. Germline V gene lookup returns CDR1 SGHAT and CDR2 FQNNGV. CDR3 sequence (DNA): TGTGCCAGCAGCTTAGGCCGGCTTACTGAAGCTTTCTTT. Encoded protein: CASSLGRLTEAFF.

The chain combines TRBV19 with TRBJ1-6; D possibly corresponds to TRBD1 (5 bases). The CDR3 spans 14 residues. Trimming stripped 0 bases from V and 8 bases from J, with 8 bases between. CDR1 and CDR2 from the germline V gene are LNHDA and SQIVND (reference sequence). CDR3 region: CASSIDRGHSPLHF. The CDR3 DNA is TGTGCCAGTAGTATAGATCGGGGCCATTCACCCCTCCACTTT.

V and J are TRBV25-1 and TRBJ1-2; 7 bases agree with TRBD1. Germline-derived CDR1 and CDR2 are MGHDK and SYGVNS. V shed 6 bases, J shed 3 bases, and the junction held 4 bases outside the gene matches. This CDR3 has 13 amino acids. The CDR3: CASRSGGDYGYTF. CDR3 nucleotide sequence: TGTGCCAGCAGGTCAGGGGGGGACTATGGCTACACCTTC.